A single sample gave rise to the 19 T cell receptor beta chains below, sequenced in a study of post-analysis software for immune sequencing data. Study-wide results and limits: Several TRBV segments (TRBV5-6, TRBV5-1 and TRBV20-1 among them) occurred more frequently in patients than in controls.

No antigen has been identified for these receptors. Libraries were made from TCR beta cDNA, and they carried unique molecular identifiers. TCRdb independently ran MiXCR on the PCR reads; one entry per CDR3 protein. The sample consists of hundreds of thousands of distinct CDR3 sequences, about 40% of them appearing once. Sequenced sample: blood. The receptors originated from a girl aged 10 to 17 with multiple sclerosis.

The chain has TRBV29-1 and TRBJ1-1; maybe TRBD1 (6 bases). The CDR3 has 14 residues. CDR1 and CDR2 from the germline V gene are SQVTM and ANQGSEA. Trimming shortened V by 4 bases and J by 3 bases, and 15 bases separated the two germline ends. CDR3 residues: CSVGNRQADTEAFF. CDR3 DNA sequence: TGCAGCGTTGGAAACCGACAGGCTGACACTGAAGCTTTCTTT.

This chain connects TRBV5-5 to TRBJ2-1; 11 positions match TRBD2. Germline V lookup: CDR1 SGHKS, CDR2 YYEKEE (reference sequence). The CDR3 totals 17 residues. Germline trimming cut 4 bases from V and 9 bases from J; bases unmatched to any gene: 15. CDR3 protein: CASSPTGTSGSSGEQFF. The CDR3 coding sequence is TGTGCCAGCAGCCCCACCGGGACTAGCGGATCTTCAGGTGAGCAGTTCTTC.

The J gene is TRBJ2-2, the V gene TRBV10-3, with 9 positions matching TRBD1. The CDR3 spans 14 residues. V lost 8 bases, J lost 3 bases, and 4 bases stayed unmatched. Germline-derived CDR1 and CDR2 are ENHRY and SYGVKD. DNA for the CDR3: TGTGCCATCGGCCGGGACAGGGACACCGGGGAGCTGTTTTTT. Translated, it gives CAIGRDRDTGELFF.

This chain uses TRBV20-1 with TRBJ2-3; 8 nucleotides match TRBD1. CDR1 and CDR2 (germline): DFQATT, SNEGSKA (reference sequence). The CDR3 runs to 14 residues. With 6 bases clipped from V and 3 bases from J, the junction kept 8 bases outside the gene matches. As DNA, the CDR3 is TGCAGTGCCAGGACAGGGATGGGGACAGATACGCAGTATTTT. This sequence encodes CSARTGMGTDTQYF.

The chain has TRBV12-3 or TRBV12-4 and TRBJ2-4; 8 bases fit TRBD1. The V and J ends lost 6 bases and 3 bases, in that order; junction bases with no gene match: 4. The CDR3 contains 14 residues. The CDR3 loop is CASSPDRGKNIQYF. The CDR3 DNA follows: TGTGCCAGCAGCCCCGACAGGGGCAAAAACATTCAGTACTTC.

The genes are TRBV20-1 and TRBJ2-5, with D tentatively TRBD1 (5 bases). This CDR3 has 14 residues. The germline gives CDR1 DFQATT, CDR2 SNEGSKA (reference sequence). The V end was cut by 0 bases, the J end by 2 bases, with 10 bases between. CDR3 loop: CSAREDTYQETQYF. CDR3 DNA: TGCAGTGCTAGAGAGGACACCTATCAAGAGACCCAGTACTTC.

The CDR3 sequence is CSVDVDLKAFF. The DNA of the CDR3 is TGCAGCGTTGACGTGGATCTTAAAGCTTTCTTT. The chain couples TRBV29-1 to TRBJ1-1; D uncertain. Trimming removed 3 bases from V and 9 bases from J, with 11 bases in between. The CDR3 consists of 11 residues. Germline-derived CDR1 and CDR2 are SQVTM and ANQGSEA.

This rearrangement joins TRBV4-1 to TRBJ2-3; possibly TRBD2 for D (5 bases). CDR1 and CDR2 (germline): MGHRA, YSYEKL. Trimming stripped 4 bases from V and 3 bases from J, with 17 bases between. There are 16 residues in the CDR3. CDR3 DNA: TGCGCCAGCAGCCGACCGAGCGGTGAGCGTACAGATACGCAGTATTTT. Protein: CASSRPSGERTDTQYF.

V usage is TRBV11-2 and J usage is TRBJ2-3; D not certain. Germline V gene lookup returns CDR1 SGHAT and CDR2 FQNNGV. The CDR3 runs 13 residues. V was clipped by 4 bases and J by 4 bases, with 9 bases between them. CDR3 amino acids: CASSSYQADTQYF. The CDR3 DNA reads TGTGCCAGCAGCTCGTATCAGGCAGATACGCAGTATTTT.

This clonotype showed up just a few times. The chain uses TRBV12-3 or TRBV12-4 and TRBJ2-3; no definite D call. The ends were cut back, 6 bases at V and 5 bases at J, with 18 bases in the middle. This CDR3 spans 15 amino acids. CDR3 bases: TGTGCCAGCAGCGCGGACCGAGGCACGGGAGATACGCAGTATTTT. Its translation: CASSADRGTGDTQYF.

This clonotype was recorded a few times. This chain uses TRBV5-6 with TRBJ2-7; 9 nucleotides match TRBD1. CDR3 length equals 14 residues. Trimming removed 2 bases from V and 4 bases from J; junction bases left unmatched: 4. The germline V gene encodes CDR1 SGHDT and CDR2 YYEEEE. DNA of the CDR3: TGTGCCAGCAGCTTTCCGGGACAGGGTTACGAGCAGTACTTC. Translated: CASSFPGQGYEQYF.

This clonotype appeared a few times. This chain joins TRBV12-3 or TRBV12-4 and TRBJ2-7, with D maybe TRBD2 (5 bases). The CDR3 covers 14 residues. V lost 3 bases to trimming and J lost 0 bases, with 9 bases between them. The CDR3 region has the DNA TGTGCCAGCAGTTTTGGCGGGCTCTCCTACGAGCAGTACTTC. Translated, it gives CASSFGGLSYEQYF.

This chain joins TRBV29-1 and TRBJ2-7; the D gene is possibly TRBD2 (6 bases). The CDR3 sequence is 12 residues long. Trimming cost V 4 bases and J 6 bases, with 13 bases left between them. Looked up from germline, CDR1 is SQVTM and CDR2 is ANQGSEA. CDR3 sequence (DNA): TGCAGCGTTGGCCCGGGGGAAGGCGAGCAGTACTTC. Translating it yields CSVGPGEGEQYF.

A few counts support this clonotype. The chain couples TRBV28 to TRBJ1-2, with 7 positions matching TRBD1. V was clipped by 2 bases and J by 6 bases; unmatched bases: 6. CDR1 is MDHEN and CDR2 is SYDVKM in the germline V gene. The CDR3 is made up of 14 amino acids. The CDR3 loop is CASSLTAQGDGYTF. CDR3 sequence (DNA): TGTGCCAGCAGTTTAACGGCTCAGGGGGATGGCTACACCTTC.

This clonotype was observed at least ten times. V usage is TRBV6-4 and J usage is TRBJ1-1; tentatively, D is TRBD1 (5 bases). Germline CDR1 reads MRHNA; CDR2 reads SNTAGT. This CDR3 has 13 residues. V lost 5 bases and J lost 1, with 8 bases in between. CDR3 in DNA: TGTGCCAGCAGTCGCCAGGGGAACACTGAAGCTTTCTTT. Translation gives CASSRQGNTEAFF.

As for this clonotype: An end of the junction differs from the germline gene, which may be a read error. The CDR3 is CASNLAYTDTQYF. The CDR3 nucleotides are TGCGCCAGCAACTTGGCTTACACAGATACGCAGTATTTT. J is TRBJ2-3 and V is TRBV5-1; no clear D. Per the germline V gene, CDR1 is SGHRS and CDR2 is YFSETQ. The CDR3 loop spans 13 amino acids.

This clonotype was seen a handful of times. The chain uses TRBV12-3 or TRBV12-4 and TRBJ2-7; possible D gene TRBD1, 5 bases. The CDR3 has 13 residues. The ends were cut back, 3 bases at V and 9 bases at J, with 15 bases in the middle. The CDR3 nucleotides read TGTGCCAGCAGTTTTTCTAGTCAGGGATGGCAGTACTTC. Protein product: CASSFSSQGWQYF.

This clonotype was detected many times. The chain has TRBV7-2 and TRBJ2-7, with D possibly called TRBD1 or TRBD2 (5 bases each). CDR3 length: 12 residues. Germline CDR1 SGHTA, CDR2 FQGNSA. V lost 3 bases, J lost 5 bases, and 8 bases lay in between. CDR3 sequence (DNA): TGTGCCAGCAGCTTTGTGGGGGACGAGCAGTACTTC. Residues: CASSFVGDEQYF.

The CDR3 nucleotides are TGCAGTGCTAGATTGAGGGGGCCCACTGAAGCTTTCTTT. Amino acid sequence: CSARLRGPTEAFF. This rearrangement joins TRBV20-1 to TRBJ1-1, with 7 bases that match TRBD1. The junction had 4 bases not matched to a gene; V was cut back by 2 bases and J by 4 bases. The germline V gene has CDR1 DFQATT and CDR2 SNEGSKA (reference sequence). The CDR3 spans 13 residues.